This T cell receptor (beta chain) originates from a study of CD8+ T cells in alopecia areata. Overall study: For the treated group, dosing was oral tofacitinib at 5 to 10 mg twice daily.

RNA, once extracted, was reverse transcribed into cDNA for use as the sequencing template. The method was immunoSEQ multiplex PCR; TCRdb's version includes in-frame clones alone and lacks a portion of them. The sample includes about 180,000 clones, about 72% of them seen just once. Germline loops: CDR1 SGDLS, CDR2 YYNGEE. This CDR3 comprises 14 residues. V was shortened by 0 bases and J by 7 bases, with 8 bases between the two germline ends. This chain links TRBV9 with TRBJ1-6, with a possible D match to TRBD1 (5 bases). The source of this sequence is a human donor with alopecia areata. Sequenced material: CD8+ T cells sorted from blood, taken at week 0. CDR3 sequence (DNA): TGTGCCAGCAGCGTAGGAGGGGTGAATTCACCCCTCCACTTT. Translating gives CASSVGGVNSPLHF.